This T cell receptor beta chain came from a study of TIL therapy for anti-PD-1-resistant metastatic lung cancer. Time point reported: pre-treatment sample, taken before nivolumab and TIL therapy. Tumor tissue came from excised metastases, mostly pleural nodules or supraclavicular lymph nodes. This was the immunoSEQ v3 assay. TCRdb's copy holds only in-frame clones and misses some; the assay was immunoSEQ multiplex PCR. The table records about 50,000 clones, less than 85% of them present only once. This material consisted of tumor tissue, taken at baseline. The TCR sequence derives from a person aged 25-85 years with non-small cell lung cancer.

The CDR3 sequence is CASSLTGGLADTQYF. The DNA for the CDR3 is TGTGCCAGCAGCTTGACAGGGGGGCTCGCAGATACGCAGTATTTT. The rearrangement joins TRBV6-5 to TRBJ2-3; TRBD1 agrees at 9 bases. CDR3 size: 15 residues. Germline loops: CDR1 MNHEY, CDR2 SVGAGI. The V and J ends lost 6 bases and 4 bases, in that order; junction bases with no gene match: 8.